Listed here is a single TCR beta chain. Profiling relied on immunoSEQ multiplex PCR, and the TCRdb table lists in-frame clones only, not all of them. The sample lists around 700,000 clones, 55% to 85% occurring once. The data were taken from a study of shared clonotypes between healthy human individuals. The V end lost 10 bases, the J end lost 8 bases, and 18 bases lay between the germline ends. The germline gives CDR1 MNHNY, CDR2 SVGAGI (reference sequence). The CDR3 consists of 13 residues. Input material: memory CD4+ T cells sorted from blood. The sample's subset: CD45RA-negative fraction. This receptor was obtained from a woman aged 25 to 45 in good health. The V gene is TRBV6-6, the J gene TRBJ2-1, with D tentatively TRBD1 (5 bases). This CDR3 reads CATVGERGYEQFF. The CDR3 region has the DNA TGTGCCACCGTAGGGGAACGAGGCTATGAGCAGTTCTTC.